This passage covers 11 T cell receptor beta chains from one sample sequenced in a study of T cell responses to AZD1222 COVID-19 vaccine. Only in-frame clones appear in the TCRdb table, and some are missing; sequencing was by immunoSEQ multiplex PCR. Of more than 80,000 clones listed, 80% to 95% were seen once; the top ten hold less than 4%. The specimen was peripheral blood, collected 28 days after the second AZD1222 dose. These receptors originate from an adult who received the AZD1222 COVID-19 vaccine.

V and J are TRBV19 and TRBJ2-1; D possibly matches TRBD1 or TRBD2 (6 bases each). V gave up 0 bases and J gave up 7 bases, with 19 bases separating them. Germline V CDR1 and CDR2: LNHDA, SQIVND (reference sequence). CDR3 length equals 17 residues. Here the CDR3 reads CASSIDRWGARLNEQFF. CDR3 coding DNA: TGTGCCAGTAGTATAGATCGTTGGGGGGCAAGGCTTAATGAGCAGTTCTTC.

The J gene is TRBJ1-3, the V gene TRBV18; the D is unclear. Germline V gives CDR1 KGHSH, CDR2 LQKENI. The V end was cut by 3 bases, the J end by 3 bases, with 15 bases between. The CDR3 runs 16 residues. The CDR3 nucleotides read TGTGCCAGCTCACCTCCGCGGGGTCGGGTTGGAAACACCATATATTTT. It translates to CASSPPRGRVGNTIYF. The variable domain in full, completed from reference TRBV18 and TRBJ1-3, reads NAGVMQNPRHLVRRRGQEARLRCSPMKGHSHVYWYRQLPEEGLKFMVYLQKENIIDESGMPKERFSAEFPKEGPSILRIQQVVRGDSAAYFCASSPPRGRVGNTIYFGEGSWLTVV.

The rearrangement links TRBV6-2 or TRBV6-3 to TRBJ1-4; TRBD1 matches at 7 bases. This CDR3 contains 13 residues. Germline loops: CDR1 MNHEY, CDR2 SVGEGT. J was trimmed by 6 bases and V by 6 bases; bases with no gene match: 4. CDR3 coding DNA: TGTGCCAGCAGCACCGACAGGGATGAAAAACTGTTTTTT. This translates into CASSTDRDEKLFF.

The chain combines TRBV18 with TRBJ2-1, with 9 bases aligning to TRBD2. The germline V gene has CDR1 KGHSH and CDR2 LQKENI. The CDR3 runs to 16 residues. Losses at the gene ends were 3 bases for V and 2 bases for J; bases not matched to a gene: 5. The DNA for the CDR3 is TGTGCCAGCTCACCCGTAGCGGGGGCCCCCTACAATGAGCAGTTCTTC. Its protein product is CASSPVAGAPYNEQFF.

The chain is built from TRBV7-8 and TRBJ2-3; 9 bases match TRBD2. J lost 6 bases, V lost 5 bases, and 12 bases had no gene match. The CDR3 runs to 16 residues. Germline values: CDR1 SGHVS, CDR2 FQNEAQ. For the CDR3, the DNA is TGTGCCAGCAGCCCACGAACCGGGACTAGCAGCGATACGCAGTATTTT. Protein product: CASSPRTGTSSDTQYF.

The chain combines TRBV5-4 with TRBJ1-3; 7 nucleotides agree with TRBD1. The ends lost 3 bases at V and 1 base at J; junction bases unmatched: 4. This CDR3 is built from 15 residues. CDR1 SGHNT and CDR2 YYREEE come from the germline V gene (reference sequence). As DNA, the CDR3 is TGTGCCAGCAGCTCATCAGGGGGTTCTGGAAACACCATATATTTT. It is translated as CASSSSGGSGNTIYF.

The J gene is TRBJ1-5, the V gene TRBV6-5; D gene uncertain. CDR3 length equals 14 residues. Germline V gene sequence: CDR1 MNHEY, CDR2 SVGAGI. The V end was cut by 7 bases, the J end by 0 bases, with 10 bases between. The CDR3 DNA follows: TGTGCCAGCACTCCAACATATAGCAATCAGCCCCAGCATTTT. Its protein is CASTPTYSNQPQHF.

The chain couples TRBV7-2 to TRBJ1-6, with D possibly TRBD1 on 6 matching bases. CDR3 size: 21 residues. V was trimmed by 0 bases and J by 1 base, leaving 22 bases between them. Looked up from germline, CDR1 is SGHTA and CDR2 is FQGNSA. The CDR3 DNA is TGTGCCAGCAGCTTAGCCCTCCAACCTACAGGGAAAAGTTCCTATAATTCACCCCTCCACTTT. This encodes CASSLALQPTGKSSYNSPLHF.

Comment on this clone: The junction does not match germline at one end; this may be a read error. The rearrangement links TRBV7-9 to TRBJ2-1; 7 nucleotides align to TRBD2. The length of the CDR3 is 15 residues. The V gene's germline CDR1 is SEHNR and CDR2 FQNEAQ (reference sequence). The CDR3: CASNLGAGVENEQFF. The CDR3 DNA is TGTGCCAGCAACTTAGGGGCGGGGGTTGAGAATGAGCAGTTCTTC. Using reference TRBV7-9 and TRBJ2-1 for the parts outside the CDR3, the full variable domain is DTGVSQNPRHKITKRGQNVTFRCDPISEHNRLYWYRQTLGQGPEFLTYFQNEAQLEKSRLLSDRFSAERPKGSFSTLEIQRTEQGDSAMYLCASNLGAGVENEQFFGPGTRLTVL.

This chain connects TRBV19 to TRBJ1-5; D is unresolved. Per germline, CDR1 LNHDA and CDR2 SQIVND (reference sequence). V dropped 3 bases and J dropped 2 bases, with 17 bases sitting between them. CDR3 size: 17 residues. For the CDR3, the DNA is TGTGCCAGTAGTATGTGGGGTTATGGGGTTGGCAATCAGCCCCAGCATTTT. As protein: CASSMWGYGVGNQPQHF.

The chain employs TRBV2 and TRBJ1-1; D is unclear. From germline, CDR1 is SNHLY and CDR2 FYNNEI. The V end was cut by 4 bases, the J end by 1 base, with 7 bases between. This CDR3 is built from 13 residues. The CDR3 loop is CASSGNSNTEAFF. CDR3 DNA: TGTGCCAGCAGTGGGAATTCGAACACTGAAGCTTTCTTT.